This entry lists 6 T cell receptor beta chains sequenced from one sample in a study of beta chain features in type 1 diabetes. General study points: The study found moderately but significantly shorter TCRB CDR3s in all four CD4+ subsets of Type 1 diabetes patients.

What was sequenced were expressed TCRB transcripts, since all of the isolated RNA had been reverse transcribed. Assay used: immunoSEQ multiplex PCR; TCRdb lists only in-frame clones, some missing. Among more than 95,000 clones listed, approximately 30% were seen once. These receptors have no known antigen. The sequenced sample consisted of central memory CD4+ T cells from blood. The receptors originated from a woman aged 18-29 years with type 1 diabetes.

As to this clone: A single base separates this from a much larger clone, so it may be a read error. The chain uses TRBV2 and TRBJ1-1; 7 bases align to TRBD1. Unmatched junction bases numbered 0, after V lost 4 bases and J lost 1 base. Germline values: CDR1 SNHLY, CDR2 FYNNEI. The CDR3 is made up of 13 amino acids. The CDR3 loop reads CASSGQGNTEAFF. The CDR3 nucleotides are TGTGCCAGCAGTGGACAGGGGAACACTGAAGCTTTCTTT.

The CDR3, as DNA: TGCAGCGTTGAAGATCGCCCGGGACAGGGGCACACCGGGGAGCTGTTTTTT. It translates to CSVEDRPGQGHTGELFF. J is TRBJ2-2 and V is TRBV29-1; 10 positions agree with TRBD1. V trimming: 0 bases; J trimming: 3 bases; junction bases outside the gene matches: 7. CDR3 length: 17 residues. Germline V gene sequence: CDR1 SQVTM, CDR2 ANQGSEA.

In this sample, this clone turned up a few times. This chain uses TRBV7-2 with TRBJ1-2; TRBD1 might be the D (5 bases). V was cut by 6 bases and J by 4 bases, with 15 bases left in between. The CDR3 runs to 14 residues. In germline, CDR1 is SGHTA, CDR2 FQGNSA. The CDR3 reads CASSSGAGSYGYTF. The CDR3 DNA is TGTGCCAGCAGTTCTGGGGCAGGATCCTATGGCTACACCTTC.

The V gene is TRBV2, the J gene TRBJ1-5; maybe TRBD1 (6 bases). The germline CDR1 and CDR2 sequences are SNHLY and FYNNEI. The CDR3 totals 14 residues. V lost 6 bases and J 4 bases, leaving 13 bases between the germline ends. The CDR3 DNA follows: TGTGCCAGCAGCCCAAGGGGGGGGAATCAGCCCCAGCATTTT. Its protein product is CASSPRGGNQPQHF.

The chain couples TRBV7-2 to TRBJ2-3; 8 bases fit TRBD2. CDR1 is SGHTA, CDR2 FQGNSA, per germline. With V trimmed by 5 bases and J by 0 bases, 4 bases remained unmatched. This CDR3 is 15 amino acids long. The CDR3 sequence is CASSEGLVSTDTQYF. Here the CDR3 DNA reads TGTGCCAGCAGCGAGGGACTAGTAAGCACAGATACGCAGTATTTT.

The genes are TRBV2 and TRBJ1-1, with 8 bases fitting TRBD1. In germline, CDR1 is SNHLY, CDR2 FYNNEI. J lost 8 bases, V lost 6 bases, and 8 bases had no gene match. The length of the CDR3 is 13 residues. The CDR3 DNA reads TGTGCCAGCAGGCCCGGGACAGGCGGAGAAGCTTTCTTT. Residues: CASRPGTGGEAFF.